This T cell receptor beta chain was captured by sequencing in a study of blood T cell repertoires in COVID-19. The CDR3 has 16 amino acids. Unmatched junction bases numbered 15, after V lost 8 bases and J lost 3 bases. Germline-derived CDR1 and CDR2 are SNHLY and FYNNEI. This table comes from immunoSEQ multiplex PCR, and its TCRdb copy is limited to in-frame clones, with some not included. This table has over 130,000 clones, 85% appearing once. There are a few counts of this clone. This sequence joins TRBV2 and TRBJ1-1, with 7 bases identical to TRBD1. The clonotype comes from a man aged 50 to 59 with acute or convalescent COVID-19. The specimen was peripheral blood. Written as DNA, the CDR3 is TGTGCCAGCTCTCCTTCAGGGGGGCGATTTGACACTGAAGCTTTCTTT. It encodes CASSPSGGRFDTEAFF.